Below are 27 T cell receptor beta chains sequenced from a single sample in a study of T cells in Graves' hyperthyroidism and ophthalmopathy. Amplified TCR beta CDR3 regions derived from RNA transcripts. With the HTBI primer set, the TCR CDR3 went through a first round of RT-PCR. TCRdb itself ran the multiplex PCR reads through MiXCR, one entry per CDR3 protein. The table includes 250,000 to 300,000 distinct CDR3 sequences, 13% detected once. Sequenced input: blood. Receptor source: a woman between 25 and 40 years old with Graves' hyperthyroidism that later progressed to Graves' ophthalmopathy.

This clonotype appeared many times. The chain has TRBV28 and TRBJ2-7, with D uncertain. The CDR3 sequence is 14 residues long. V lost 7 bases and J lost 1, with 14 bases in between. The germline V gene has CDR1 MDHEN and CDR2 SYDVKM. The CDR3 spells CASKFGGYSYEQYF. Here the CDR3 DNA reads TGTGCCAGCAAGTTCGGCGGATATTCCTACGAGCAGTACTTC.

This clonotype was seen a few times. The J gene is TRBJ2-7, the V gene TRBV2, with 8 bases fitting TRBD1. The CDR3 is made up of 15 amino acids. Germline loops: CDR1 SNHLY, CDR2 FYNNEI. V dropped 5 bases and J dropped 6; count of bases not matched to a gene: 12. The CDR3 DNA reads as TGTGCCAGCAGTATAACAGGGGGAGTAACGGGCGAGCAGTACTTC. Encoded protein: CASSITGGVTGEQYF.

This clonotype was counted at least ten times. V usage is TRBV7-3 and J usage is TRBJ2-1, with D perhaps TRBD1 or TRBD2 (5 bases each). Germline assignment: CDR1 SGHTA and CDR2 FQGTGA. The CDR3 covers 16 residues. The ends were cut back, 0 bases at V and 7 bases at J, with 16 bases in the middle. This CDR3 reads CASSLTGDAIGNEQFF. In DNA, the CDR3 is TGTGCCAGCAGCTTAACGGGGGACGCCATAGGGAATGAGCAGTTCTTC.

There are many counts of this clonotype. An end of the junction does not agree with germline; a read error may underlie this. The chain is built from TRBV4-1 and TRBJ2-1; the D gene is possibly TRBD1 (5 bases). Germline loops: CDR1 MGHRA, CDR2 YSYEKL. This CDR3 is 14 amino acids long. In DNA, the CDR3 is TGTGCCAGCAGCCGTCAGGGCCCCTACAATGAGCAGTTCTTC. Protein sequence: CASSRQGPYNEQFF.

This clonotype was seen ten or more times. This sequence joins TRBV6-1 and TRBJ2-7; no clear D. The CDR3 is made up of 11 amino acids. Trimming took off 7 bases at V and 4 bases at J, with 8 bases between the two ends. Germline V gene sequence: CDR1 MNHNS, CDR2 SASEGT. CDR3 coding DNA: TGTGCCAGCAATGACTTTTACGAGCAGTACTTC. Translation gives CASNDFYEQYF.

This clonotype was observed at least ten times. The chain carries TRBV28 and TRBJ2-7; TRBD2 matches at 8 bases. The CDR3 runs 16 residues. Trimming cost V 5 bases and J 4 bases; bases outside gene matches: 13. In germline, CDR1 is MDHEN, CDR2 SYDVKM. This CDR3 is CASSPHRGGTEYEQYF. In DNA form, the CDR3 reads TGTGCCAGCAGTCCGCACCGCGGGGGGACGGAATACGAGCAGTACTTC.

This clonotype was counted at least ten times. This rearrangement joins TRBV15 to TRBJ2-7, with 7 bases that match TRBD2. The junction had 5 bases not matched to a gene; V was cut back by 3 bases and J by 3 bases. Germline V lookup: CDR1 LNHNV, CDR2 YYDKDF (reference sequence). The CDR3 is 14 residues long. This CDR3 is CATSSRDYDYEQYF. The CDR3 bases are TGTGCCACCAGCAGCCGGGACTACGACTACGAGCAGTACTTC.

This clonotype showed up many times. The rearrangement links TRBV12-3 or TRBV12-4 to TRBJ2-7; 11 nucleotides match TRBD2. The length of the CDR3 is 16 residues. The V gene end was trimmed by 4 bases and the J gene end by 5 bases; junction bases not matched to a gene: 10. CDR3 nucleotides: TGTGCCAGCAGTTCTTTAGCGGGAGGGAGTATAGACGAGCAGTACTTC. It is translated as CASSSLAGGSIDEQYF.

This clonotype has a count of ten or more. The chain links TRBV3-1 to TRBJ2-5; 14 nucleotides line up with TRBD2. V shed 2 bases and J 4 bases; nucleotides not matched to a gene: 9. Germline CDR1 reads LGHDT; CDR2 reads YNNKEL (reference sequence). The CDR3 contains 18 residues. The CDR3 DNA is TGTGCCAGCAGCCAACGAGGGACTAGCGGGAGTAATCGAGAGACCCAGTACTTC. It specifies CASSQRGTSGSNRETQYF.

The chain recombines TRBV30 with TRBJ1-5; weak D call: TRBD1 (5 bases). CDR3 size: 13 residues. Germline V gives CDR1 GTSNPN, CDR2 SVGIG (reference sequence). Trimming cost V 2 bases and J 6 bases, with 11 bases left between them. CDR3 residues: CAWSRGPSQPQHF. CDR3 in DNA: TGTGCCTGGAGTAGGGGCCCTAGTCAGCCCCAGCATTTT.

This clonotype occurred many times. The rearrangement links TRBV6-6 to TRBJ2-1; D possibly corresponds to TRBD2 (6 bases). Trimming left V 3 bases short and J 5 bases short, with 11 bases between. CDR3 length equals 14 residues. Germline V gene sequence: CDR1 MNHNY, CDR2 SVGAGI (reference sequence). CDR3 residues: CASSYSPGDNEQFF. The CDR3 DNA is TGTGCCAGCAGTTATTCGCCGGGAGACAATGAGCAGTTCTTC.

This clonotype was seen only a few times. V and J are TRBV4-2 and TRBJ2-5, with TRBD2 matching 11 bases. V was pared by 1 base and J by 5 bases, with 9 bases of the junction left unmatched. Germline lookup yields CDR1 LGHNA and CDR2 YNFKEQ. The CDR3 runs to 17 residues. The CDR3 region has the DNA TGTGCCAGCAGCCAAGGCGCAACTAGCGGGAGAGGGGAGACCCAGTACTTC. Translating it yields CASSQGATSGRGETQYF.

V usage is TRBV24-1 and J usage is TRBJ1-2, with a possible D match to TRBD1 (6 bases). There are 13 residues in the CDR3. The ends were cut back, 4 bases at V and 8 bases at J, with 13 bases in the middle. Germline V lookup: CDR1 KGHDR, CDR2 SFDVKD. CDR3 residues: CATSDKTGRGYTF. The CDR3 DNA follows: TGTGCCACCAGTGACAAAACAGGGAGAGGCTACACCTTC.

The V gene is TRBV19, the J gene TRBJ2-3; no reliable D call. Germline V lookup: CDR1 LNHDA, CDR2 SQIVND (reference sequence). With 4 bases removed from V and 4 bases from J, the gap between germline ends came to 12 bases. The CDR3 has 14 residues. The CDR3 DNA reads TGTGCCAGTAGTAGGGCCCCCAATTCAGATACGCAGTATTTT. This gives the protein CASSRAPNSDTQYF.

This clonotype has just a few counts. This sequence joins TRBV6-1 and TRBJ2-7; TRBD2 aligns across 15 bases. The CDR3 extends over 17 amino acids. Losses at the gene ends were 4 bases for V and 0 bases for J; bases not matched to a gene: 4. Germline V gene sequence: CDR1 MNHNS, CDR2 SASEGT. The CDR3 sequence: CASSGTSGRDSSYEQYF. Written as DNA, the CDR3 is TGTGCCAGCAGTGGGACTAGCGGGAGGGATTCCTCCTACGAGCAGTACTTC.

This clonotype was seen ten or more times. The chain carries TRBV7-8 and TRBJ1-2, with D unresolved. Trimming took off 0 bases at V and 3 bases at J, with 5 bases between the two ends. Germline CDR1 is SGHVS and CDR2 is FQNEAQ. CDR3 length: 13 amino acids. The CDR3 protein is CASSLASDYGYTF. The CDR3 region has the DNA TGTGCCAGCAGCTTAGCTTCGGACTATGGCTACACCTTC.

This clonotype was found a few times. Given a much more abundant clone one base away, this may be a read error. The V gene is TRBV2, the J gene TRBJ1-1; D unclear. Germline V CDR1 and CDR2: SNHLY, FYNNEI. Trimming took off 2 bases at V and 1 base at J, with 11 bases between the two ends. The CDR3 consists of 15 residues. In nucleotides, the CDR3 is TGTGCCAGCAGTGAAAGGTTCCTGGGGAACACTGAAGCTTTCTTT. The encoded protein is CASSERFLGNTEAFF.

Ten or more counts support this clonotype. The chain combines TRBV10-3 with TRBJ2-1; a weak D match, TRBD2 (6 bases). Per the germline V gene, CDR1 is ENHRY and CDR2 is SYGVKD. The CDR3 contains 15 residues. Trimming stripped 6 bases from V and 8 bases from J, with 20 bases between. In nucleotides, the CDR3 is TGTGCCATCAGCAGGGCGGGGACGGGCGATGATGAGCAGTTCTTC. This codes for CAISRAGTGDDEQFF.

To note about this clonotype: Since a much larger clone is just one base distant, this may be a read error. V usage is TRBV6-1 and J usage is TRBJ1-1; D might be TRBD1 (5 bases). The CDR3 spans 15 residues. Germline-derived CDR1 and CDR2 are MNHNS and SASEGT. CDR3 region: CASTDPSGGIFESFF. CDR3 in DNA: TGTGCCAGCACCGATCCCTCGGGGGGGATTTTTGAATCTTTCTTT.

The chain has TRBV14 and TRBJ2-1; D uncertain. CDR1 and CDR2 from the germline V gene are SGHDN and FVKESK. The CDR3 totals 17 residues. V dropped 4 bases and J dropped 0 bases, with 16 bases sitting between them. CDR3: CASSLSDNWYSYNEQFF. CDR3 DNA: TGTGCCAGCAGCCTCTCTGACAATTGGTACTCCTACAATGAGCAGTTCTTC.

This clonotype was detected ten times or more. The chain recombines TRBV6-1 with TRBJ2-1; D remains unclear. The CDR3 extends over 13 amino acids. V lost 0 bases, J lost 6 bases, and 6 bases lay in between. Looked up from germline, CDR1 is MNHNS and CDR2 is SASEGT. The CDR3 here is CASSEAPGNEQFF. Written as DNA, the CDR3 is TGTGCCAGCAGTGAAGCCCCCGGCAATGAGCAGTTCTTC.

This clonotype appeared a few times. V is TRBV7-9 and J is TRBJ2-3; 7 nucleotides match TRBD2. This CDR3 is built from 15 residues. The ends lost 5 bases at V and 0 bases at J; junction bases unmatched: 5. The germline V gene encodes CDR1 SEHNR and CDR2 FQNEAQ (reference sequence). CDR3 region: CASSPRTSSTDTQYF. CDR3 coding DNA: TGTGCCAGCAGCCCACGGACTAGTAGCACAGATACGCAGTATTTT.

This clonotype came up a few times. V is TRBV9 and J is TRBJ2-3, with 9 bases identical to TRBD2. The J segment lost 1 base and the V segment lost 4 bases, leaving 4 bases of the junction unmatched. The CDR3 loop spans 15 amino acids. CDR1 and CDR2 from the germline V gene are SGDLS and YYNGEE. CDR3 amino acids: CASSHGTSCTDTQYF. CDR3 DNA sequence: TGTGCCAGCAGCCACGGGACTAGCTGCACAGATACGCAGTATTTT.

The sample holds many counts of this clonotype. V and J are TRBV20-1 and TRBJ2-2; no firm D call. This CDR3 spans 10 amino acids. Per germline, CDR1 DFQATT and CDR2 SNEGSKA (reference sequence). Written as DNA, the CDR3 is TGCCAAACGATGGACGGGGAGCTGTTTTTT. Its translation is CQTMDGELFF.

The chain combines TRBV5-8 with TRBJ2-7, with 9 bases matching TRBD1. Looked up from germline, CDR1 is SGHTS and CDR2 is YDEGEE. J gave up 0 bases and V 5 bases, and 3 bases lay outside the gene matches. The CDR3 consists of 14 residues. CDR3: CASRHRGRSYEQYF. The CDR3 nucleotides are TGTGCCAGCAGACACAGGGGGCGCTCCTACGAGCAGTACTTC.

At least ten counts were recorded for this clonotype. The CDR3 sequence: CSVELAGGYEQYF. CDR3 nucleotide sequence: TGCAGCGTTGAGCTTGCCGGGGGCTACGAGCAGTACTTC. The V and J genes are TRBV29-1 and TRBJ2-7; a weak D match, TRBD2 (6 bases). Germline values: CDR1 SQVTM, CDR2 ANQGSEA. The CDR3 runs to 13 residues. Trimming left V 3 bases short and J 3 bases short, with 12 bases between.

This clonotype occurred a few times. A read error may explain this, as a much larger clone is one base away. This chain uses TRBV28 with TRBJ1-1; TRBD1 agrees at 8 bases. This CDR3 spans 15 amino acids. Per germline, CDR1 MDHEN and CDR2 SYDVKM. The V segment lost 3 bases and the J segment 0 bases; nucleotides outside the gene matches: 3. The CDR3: CASSFRQGLNTEAFF. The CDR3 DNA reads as TGTGCCAGCAGTTTTCGACAGGGGTTGAACACTGAAGCTTTCTTT.